This T cell receptor beta chain was found in a study of blood T cell repertoires in COVID-19. Assay used: immunoSEQ multiplex PCR; TCRdb lists only in-frame clones, some missing. The sample holds under 300,000 clones, 75% to 90% seen once. This clonotype was sampled from a man aged 50 to 60 with acute or convalescent COVID-19. Sequenced: peripheral blood.

The CDR3 loop reads CASSRTGLYGYTF. CDR3 sequence (DNA): TGTGCCAGCAGTAGGACAGGGCTCTATGGCTACACCTTC. The V call is TRBV27, the J call TRBJ1-2; 8 nucleotides align to TRBD1. V was pared by 5 bases and J by 4 bases, with 3 bases of the junction left unmatched. This CDR3 has 13 residues. Germline V gene sequence: CDR1 MNHEY, CDR2 SMNVEV (reference sequence).